This TCR beta chain was sequenced during a study of control samples from healthy donors and cancer patients. Using immunoSEQ multiplex PCR, the repertoire was profiled, and TCRdb retains in-frame clones only, with some absent. The table lists tens of thousands of clones, 80% to 90% of them singletons, with under 2.5% in the top ten. Germline values: CDR1 MDHEN, CDR2 SYDVKM. Trimming removed 4 bases from V and 5 bases from J; junction bases left unmatched: 3. This CDR3 is 13 amino acids long. The TCR sequence derives from a woman aged 60-75 years with head and neck cancer. The V gene is TRBV28, the J gene TRBJ2-7; TRBD1 aligns across 9 bases. The sample taken for sequencing was PBMCs. CDR3 sequence (DNA): TGTGCCAGCAGTTACAGGGGGCGGGACGAGCAGTACTTC. It encodes CASSYRGRDEQYF.